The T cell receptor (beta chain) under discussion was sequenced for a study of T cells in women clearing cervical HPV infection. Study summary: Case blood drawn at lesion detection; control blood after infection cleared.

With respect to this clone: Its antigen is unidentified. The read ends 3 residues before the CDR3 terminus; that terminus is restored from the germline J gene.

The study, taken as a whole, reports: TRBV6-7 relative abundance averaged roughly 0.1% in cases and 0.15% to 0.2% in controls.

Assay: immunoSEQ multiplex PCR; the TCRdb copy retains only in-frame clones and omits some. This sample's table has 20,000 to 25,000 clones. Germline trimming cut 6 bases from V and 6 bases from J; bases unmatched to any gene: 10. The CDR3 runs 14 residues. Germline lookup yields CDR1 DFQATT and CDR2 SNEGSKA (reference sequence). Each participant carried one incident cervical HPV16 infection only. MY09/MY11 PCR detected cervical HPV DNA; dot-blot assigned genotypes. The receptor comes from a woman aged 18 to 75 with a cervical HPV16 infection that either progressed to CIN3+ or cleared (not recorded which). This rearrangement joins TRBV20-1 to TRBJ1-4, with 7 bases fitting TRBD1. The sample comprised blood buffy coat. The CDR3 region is CSARSGTDDEKLFF. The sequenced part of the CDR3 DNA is TGCAGTGCGCGCTCCGGGACAGATGATGAAAAA.